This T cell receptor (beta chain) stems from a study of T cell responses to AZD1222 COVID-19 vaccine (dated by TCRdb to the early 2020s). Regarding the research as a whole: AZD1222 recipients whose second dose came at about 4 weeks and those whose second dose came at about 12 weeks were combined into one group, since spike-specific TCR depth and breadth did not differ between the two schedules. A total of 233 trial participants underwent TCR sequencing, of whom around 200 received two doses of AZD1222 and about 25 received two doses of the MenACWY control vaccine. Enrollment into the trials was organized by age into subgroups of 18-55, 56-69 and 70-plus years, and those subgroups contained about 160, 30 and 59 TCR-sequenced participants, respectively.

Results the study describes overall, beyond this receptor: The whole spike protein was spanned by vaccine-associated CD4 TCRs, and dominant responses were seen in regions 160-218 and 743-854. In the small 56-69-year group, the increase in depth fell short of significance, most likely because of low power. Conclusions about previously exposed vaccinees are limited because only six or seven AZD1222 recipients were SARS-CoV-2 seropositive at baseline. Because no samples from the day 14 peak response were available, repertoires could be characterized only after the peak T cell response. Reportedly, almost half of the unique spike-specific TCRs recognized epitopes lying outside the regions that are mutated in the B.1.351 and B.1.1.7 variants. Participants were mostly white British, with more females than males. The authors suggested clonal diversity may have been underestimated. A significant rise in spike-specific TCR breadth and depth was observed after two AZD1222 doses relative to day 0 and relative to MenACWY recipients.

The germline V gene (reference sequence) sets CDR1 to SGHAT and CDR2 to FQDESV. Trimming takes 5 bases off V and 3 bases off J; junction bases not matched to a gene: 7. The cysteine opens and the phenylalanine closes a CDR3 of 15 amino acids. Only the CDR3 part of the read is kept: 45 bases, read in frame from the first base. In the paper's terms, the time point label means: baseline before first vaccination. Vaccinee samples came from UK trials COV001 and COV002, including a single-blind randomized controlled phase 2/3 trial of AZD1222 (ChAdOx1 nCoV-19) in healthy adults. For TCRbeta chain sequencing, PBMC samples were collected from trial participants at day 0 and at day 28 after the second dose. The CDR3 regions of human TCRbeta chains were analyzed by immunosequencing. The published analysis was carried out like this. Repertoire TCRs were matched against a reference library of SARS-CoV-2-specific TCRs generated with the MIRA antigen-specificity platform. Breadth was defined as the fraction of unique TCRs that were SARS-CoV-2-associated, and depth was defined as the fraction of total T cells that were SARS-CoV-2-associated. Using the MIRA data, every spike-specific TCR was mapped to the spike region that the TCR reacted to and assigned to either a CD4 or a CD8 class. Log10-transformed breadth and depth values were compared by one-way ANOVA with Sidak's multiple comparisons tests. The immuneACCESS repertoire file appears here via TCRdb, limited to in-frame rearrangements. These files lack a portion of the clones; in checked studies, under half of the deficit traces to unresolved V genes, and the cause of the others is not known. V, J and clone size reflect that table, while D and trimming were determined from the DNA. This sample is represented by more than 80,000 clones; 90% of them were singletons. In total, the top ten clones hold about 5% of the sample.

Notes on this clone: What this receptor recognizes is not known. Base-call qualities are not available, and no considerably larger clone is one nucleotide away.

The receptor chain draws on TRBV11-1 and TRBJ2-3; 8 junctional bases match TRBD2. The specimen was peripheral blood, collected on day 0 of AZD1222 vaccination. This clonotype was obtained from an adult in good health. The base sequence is TGTGCCAGCAGCCGTAGCGGGATTGGGACAGATACGCAGTATTTT. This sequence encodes CASSRSGIGTDTQYF.